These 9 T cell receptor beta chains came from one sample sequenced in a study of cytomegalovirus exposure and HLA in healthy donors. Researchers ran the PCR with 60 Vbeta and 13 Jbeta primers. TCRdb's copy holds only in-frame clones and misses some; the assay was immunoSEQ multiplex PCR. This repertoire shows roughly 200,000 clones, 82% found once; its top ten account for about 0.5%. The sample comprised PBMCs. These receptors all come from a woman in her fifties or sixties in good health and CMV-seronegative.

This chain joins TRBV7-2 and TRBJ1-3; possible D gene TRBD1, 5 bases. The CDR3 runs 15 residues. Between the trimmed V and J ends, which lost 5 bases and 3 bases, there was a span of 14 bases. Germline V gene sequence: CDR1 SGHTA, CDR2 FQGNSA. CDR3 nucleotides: TGTGCCAGCAGCGAACAACAGGTTATTGGAAACACCATATATTTT. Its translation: CASSEQQVIGNTIYF.

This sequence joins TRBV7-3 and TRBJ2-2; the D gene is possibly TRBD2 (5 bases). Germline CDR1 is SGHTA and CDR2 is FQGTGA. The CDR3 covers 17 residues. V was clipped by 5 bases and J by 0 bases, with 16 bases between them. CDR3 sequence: CASSLSSRGANTGELFF. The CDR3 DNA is TGTGCCAGCAGCCTATCCAGCCGGGGTGCGAACACCGGGGAGCTGTTTTTT. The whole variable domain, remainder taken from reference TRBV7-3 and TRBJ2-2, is GAGVSQTPSNKVTEKGKYVELRCDPISGHTALYWYRQSLGQGPEFLIYFQGTGAADDSGLPNDRFFAVRPEGSVSTLKIQRTERGDSAVYLCASSLSSRGANTGELFFGEGSRLTVL.

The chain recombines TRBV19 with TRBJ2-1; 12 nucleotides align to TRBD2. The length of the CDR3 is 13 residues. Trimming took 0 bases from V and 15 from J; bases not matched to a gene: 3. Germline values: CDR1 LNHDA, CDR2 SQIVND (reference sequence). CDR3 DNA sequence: TGTGCCAGTAGTATAGATGGACTAGCGGGGACGTTCTTC. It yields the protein CASSIDGLAGTFF.

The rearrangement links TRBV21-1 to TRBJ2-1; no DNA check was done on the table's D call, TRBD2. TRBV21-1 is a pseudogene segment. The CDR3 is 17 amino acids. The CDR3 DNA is TGTGCCAGCAGCAAATCTGGCGGTTTTCGGCGATCCAATGAGCAGTTCTTC. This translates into CASSKSGGFRRSNEQFF.

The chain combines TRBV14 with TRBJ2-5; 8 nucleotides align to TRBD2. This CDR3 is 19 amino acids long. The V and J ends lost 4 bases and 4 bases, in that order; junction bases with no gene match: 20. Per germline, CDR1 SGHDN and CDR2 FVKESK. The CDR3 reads CASSPRRGTSSSSRETQYF. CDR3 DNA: TGTGCCAGCAGCCCCAGAAGGGGGACTAGTTCGTCTAGCCGAGAGACCCAGTACTTC.

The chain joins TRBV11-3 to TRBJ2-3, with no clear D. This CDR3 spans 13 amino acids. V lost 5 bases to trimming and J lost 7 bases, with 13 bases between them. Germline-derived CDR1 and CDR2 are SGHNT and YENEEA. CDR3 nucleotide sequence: TGTGCCAGCAGCGACCGAGCTGGGCATACGCAGTATTTT. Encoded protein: CASSDRAGHTQYF.

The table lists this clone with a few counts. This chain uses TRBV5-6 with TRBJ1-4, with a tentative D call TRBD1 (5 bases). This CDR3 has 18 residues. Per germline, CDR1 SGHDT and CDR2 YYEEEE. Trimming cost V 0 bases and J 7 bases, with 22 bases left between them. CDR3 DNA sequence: TGTGCCAGCAGCTTGGTGGGACTGACCAAAGTTCCTCCTGAAAAACTGTTTTTT. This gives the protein CASSLVGLTKVPPEKLFF.

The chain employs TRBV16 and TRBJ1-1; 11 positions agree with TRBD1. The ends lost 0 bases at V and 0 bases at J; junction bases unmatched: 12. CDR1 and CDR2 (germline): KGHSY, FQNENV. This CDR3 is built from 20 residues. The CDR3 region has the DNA TGTGCCAGCAGCCAATCTAGACCGGGACAGGGGGGTCAGGTGAACACTGAAGCTTTCTTT. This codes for CASSQSRPGQGGQVNTEAFF.

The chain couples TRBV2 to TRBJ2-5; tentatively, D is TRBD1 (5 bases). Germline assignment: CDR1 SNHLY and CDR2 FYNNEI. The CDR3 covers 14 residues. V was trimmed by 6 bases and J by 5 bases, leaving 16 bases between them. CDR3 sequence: CASSLVREVETQYF. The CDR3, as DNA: TGTGCCAGCAGCCTCGTCAGGGAAGTTGAGACCCAGTACTTC. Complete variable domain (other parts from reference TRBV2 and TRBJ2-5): EPEVTQTPSHQVTQMGQEVILRCVPISNHLYFYWYRQILGQKVEFLVSFYNNEISEKSEIFDDQFSVERPDGSNFTLKIRSTKLEDSAMYFCASSLVREVETQYFGPGTRLLVL.